The clone carrying this TCR beta chain was observed a handful of times. As yet, its antigen is unknown. A read error may produce the germline difference seen at one junction end. CDR1 is MNHEY and CDR2 is SVGAGI in the germline V gene. This CDR3 has 15 residues. The entry originates in a study of response to subunit inactivated influenza vaccine. The study, taken as a whole, reports: Few additional T cells are recruited per seasonal influenza vaccination, authors suggested.

MiXCR, applied by TCRdb to the RT-PCR reads, yields one record per CDR3 protein. The sample carries approximately 300,000 distinct CDR3 sequences, 22% recorded once. This sequence originates from a man aged 45-69 years who received an inactivated influenza vaccine. J is TRBJ1-1 and V is TRBV6-5, with D possibly being TRBD1 (5 bases). Here the sequenced sample was PBMCs from blood, taken 21 months after vaccination. The CDR3 is CASSDSGRLNTEAFF. DNA of the CDR3: TGTGCCAGCAGTGACTCGGGACGGCTGAACACTGAAGCTTTCTTT.